This TCR beta chain was identified during a study of T cell repertoires in cytomegalovirus infection. As for the study in general: CMV infection together with matching HLA type was indicated by public TCR beta signatures. Study results and caveats: Public TCR beta family frequency separated CMV-and-HLA carriers, including in an independent cohort. Clonotype analysis showed dominance of the ex vivo response by HLA-C-restricted CMV-specific TCR beta clonotypes.

Each CDR3 protein is one row after TCRdb ran MiXCR on the reads. The data show under 200,000 distinct CDR3 sequences, with 15% to 20% seen just once and 18% held by the top ten. Trimming removed 5 bases from V and 0 bases from J, with 8 bases in between. This CDR3 spans 15 amino acids. Per the germline V gene, CDR1 is SGHVS and CDR2 is FQNEAQ. Regarding this clonotype: Antigen specificity is unknown.

This receptor was identified in a human donor in good health (CMV status not recorded). Some clones in this sample may be carry-over from other donors' samples. Sequencing used CD8+ T cells from PBMCs. This chain connects TRBV7-8 to TRBJ2-6; D perhaps matches TRBD2 (5 bases). DNA of the CDR3: TGTGCCAGCAGCCAAGACTACTCTGGGGCCAACGTCCTGACTTTC. Protein sequence: CASSQDYSGANVLTF.